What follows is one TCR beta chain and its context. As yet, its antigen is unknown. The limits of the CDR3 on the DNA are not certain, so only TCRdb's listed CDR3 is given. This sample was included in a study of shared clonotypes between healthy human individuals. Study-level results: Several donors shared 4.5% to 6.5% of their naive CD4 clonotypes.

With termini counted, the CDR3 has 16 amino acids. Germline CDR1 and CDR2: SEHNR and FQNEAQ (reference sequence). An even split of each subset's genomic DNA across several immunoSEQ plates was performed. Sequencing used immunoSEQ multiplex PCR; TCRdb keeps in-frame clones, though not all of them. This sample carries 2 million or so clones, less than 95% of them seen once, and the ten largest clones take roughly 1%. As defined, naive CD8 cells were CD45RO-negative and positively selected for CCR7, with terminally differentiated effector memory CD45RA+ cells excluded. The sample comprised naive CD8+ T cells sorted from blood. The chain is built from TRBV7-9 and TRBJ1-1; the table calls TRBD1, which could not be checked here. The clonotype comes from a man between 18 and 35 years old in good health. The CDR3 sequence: CASSPPVVGTGAFSFF.